This T cell receptor (beta chain) stems from a study of T cells expressing NK-cell markers. Looking at the study overall: In sorted CD3+CD56+NKG2C+, CD3+CD56+NKG2C- and CD3+CD56-NKG2C+ T cells, TCR beta repertoires were obtained.

With the 5' RACE reads reprocessed, TCRdb shows one record per CDR3 protein and no DNA. The clone table shows some 450,000 distinct CDR3 sequences, with the ten largest holding 7.3%. This CDR3 comprises 15 residues. Germline V gives CDR1 MNHEY, CDR2 SMNVEV (reference sequence). The receptor comes from a woman aged 18 to 75 in good health. The genes are TRBV27 and TRBJ2-1; TCRdb picks TRBD2, but there is no DNA to check that call. Sequenced input: blood T cells: a sorted CD56 or NKG2C T cell subset, CD4+ or CD8+ T cells, or bulk PBMC T cells (not recorded which). The CDR3 spells CASSLGSGVYNEQFF.